This T cell receptor (beta chain) was identified in a study of identical twins. This clonotype showed up many times. From germline, CDR1 is SEHNR and CDR2 FQNEAQ (reference sequence). The CDR3 contains 12 residues. Trimming shortened V by 2 bases and J by 14 bases, and 15 bases separated the two germline ends. Carrying unique molecular identifiers, the cDNA also gained a universal primer site through template switching. Each CDR3 protein gets one entry after TCRdb re-called the 5' RACE reads with MiXCR. Of roughly 720,000 distinct CDR3 sequences in the sample, 15% to 20% were seen once. The same data also went into a second study, on T cells expressing NK-cell markers.

The receptor's source is a woman aged 18-29 years in good health. What was sequenced was PBMCs. The rearrangement uses TRBV7-9 and TRBJ1-1; D perhaps matches TRBD1 (5 bases). The CDR3 coding sequence is TGTGCCAGCAGCTTAATGGGGCTCCCTGGCTTCTTT. Its protein product is CASSLMGLPGFF.